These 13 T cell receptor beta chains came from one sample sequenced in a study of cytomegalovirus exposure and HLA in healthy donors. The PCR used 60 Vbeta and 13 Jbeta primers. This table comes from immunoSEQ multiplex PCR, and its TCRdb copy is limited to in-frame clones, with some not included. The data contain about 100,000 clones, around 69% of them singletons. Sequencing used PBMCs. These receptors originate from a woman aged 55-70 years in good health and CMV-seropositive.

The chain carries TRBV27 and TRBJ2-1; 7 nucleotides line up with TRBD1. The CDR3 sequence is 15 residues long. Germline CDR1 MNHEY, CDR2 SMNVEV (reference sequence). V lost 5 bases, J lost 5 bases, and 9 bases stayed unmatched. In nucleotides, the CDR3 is TGTGCCAGCAGTCCTACCCGGGACAGTAACAATGAGCAGTTCTTC. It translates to CASSPTRDSNNEQFF.

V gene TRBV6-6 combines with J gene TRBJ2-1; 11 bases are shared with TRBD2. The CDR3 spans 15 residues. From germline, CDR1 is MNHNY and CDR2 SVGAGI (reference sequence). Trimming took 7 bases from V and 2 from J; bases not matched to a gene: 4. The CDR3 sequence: CASTFSGRAYNEQFF. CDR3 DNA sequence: TGTGCCAGCACGTTTAGCGGGAGGGCCTACAATGAGCAGTTCTTC.

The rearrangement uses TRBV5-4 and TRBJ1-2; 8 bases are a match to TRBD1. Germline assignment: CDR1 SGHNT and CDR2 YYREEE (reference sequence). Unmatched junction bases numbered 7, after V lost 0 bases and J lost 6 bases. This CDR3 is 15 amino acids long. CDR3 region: CASSLGPDRGDGYTF. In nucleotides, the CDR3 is TGTGCCAGCAGCTTGGGCCCCGACAGGGGAGATGGCTACACCTTC.

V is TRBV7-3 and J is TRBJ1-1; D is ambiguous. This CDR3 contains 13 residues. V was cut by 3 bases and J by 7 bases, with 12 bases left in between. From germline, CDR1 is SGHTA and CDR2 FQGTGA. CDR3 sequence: CASSFGSSGEAFF. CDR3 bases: TGTGCCAGCAGCTTTGGATCTTCAGGTGAAGCTTTCTTT.

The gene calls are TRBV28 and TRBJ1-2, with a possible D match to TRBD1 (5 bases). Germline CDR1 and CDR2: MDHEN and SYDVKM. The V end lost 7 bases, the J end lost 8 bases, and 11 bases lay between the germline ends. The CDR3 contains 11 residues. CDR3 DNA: TGTGCCAGCACCCAGGGATTAGGCTACACCTTC. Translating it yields CASTQGLGYTF.

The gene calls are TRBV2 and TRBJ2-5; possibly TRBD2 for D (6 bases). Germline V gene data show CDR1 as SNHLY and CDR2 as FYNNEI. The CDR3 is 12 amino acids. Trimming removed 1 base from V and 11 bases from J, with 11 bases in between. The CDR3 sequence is CASSEVGGEQYF. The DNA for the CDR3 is TGTGCCAGCAGTGAAGTGGGGGGAGAGCAGTACTTC.

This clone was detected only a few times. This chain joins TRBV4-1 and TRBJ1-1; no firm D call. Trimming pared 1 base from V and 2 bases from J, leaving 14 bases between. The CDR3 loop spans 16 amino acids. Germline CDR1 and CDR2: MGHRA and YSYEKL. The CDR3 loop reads CASSQGRRDRNTEAFF. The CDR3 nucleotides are TGCGCCAGCAGCCAAGGGAGGCGCGATCGTAACACTGAAGCTTTCTTT.

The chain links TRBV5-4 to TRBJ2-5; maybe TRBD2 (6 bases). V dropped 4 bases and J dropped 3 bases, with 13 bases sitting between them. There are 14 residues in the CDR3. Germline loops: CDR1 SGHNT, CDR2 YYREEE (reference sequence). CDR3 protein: CASSGGSGEETQYF. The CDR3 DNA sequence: TGTGCCAGCAGCGGGGGTAGCGGTGAAGAGACCCAGTACTTC. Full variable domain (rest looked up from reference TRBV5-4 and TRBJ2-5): ETGVTQSPTHLIKTRGQQVTLRCSSQSGHNTVSWYQQALGQGPQFIFQYYREEENGRGNFPPRFSGLQFPNYSSELNVNALELDDSALYLCASSGGSGEETQYFGPGTRLLVL.

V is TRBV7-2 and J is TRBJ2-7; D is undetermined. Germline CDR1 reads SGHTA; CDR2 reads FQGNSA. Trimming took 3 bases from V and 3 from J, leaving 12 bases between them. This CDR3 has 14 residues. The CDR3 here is CASSLGLRSYEQYF. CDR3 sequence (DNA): TGTGCCAGCAGCTTGGGTTTAAGGAGCTACGAGCAGTACTTC.

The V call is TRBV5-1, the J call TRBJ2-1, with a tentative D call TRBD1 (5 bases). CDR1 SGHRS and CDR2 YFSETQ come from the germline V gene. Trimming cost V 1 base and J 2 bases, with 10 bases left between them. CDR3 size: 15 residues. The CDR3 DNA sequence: TGCGCCAGCAGCTTGTTTACAGGAACCTACAATGAGCAGTTCTTC. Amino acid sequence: CASSLFTGTYNEQFF.

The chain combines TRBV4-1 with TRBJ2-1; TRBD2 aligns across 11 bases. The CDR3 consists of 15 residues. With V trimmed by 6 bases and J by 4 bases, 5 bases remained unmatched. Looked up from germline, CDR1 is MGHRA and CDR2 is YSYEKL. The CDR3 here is CASRLTSGSYNEQFF. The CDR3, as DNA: TGCGCCAGCAGGTTAACTAGCGGGAGTTACAATGAGCAGTTCTTC.

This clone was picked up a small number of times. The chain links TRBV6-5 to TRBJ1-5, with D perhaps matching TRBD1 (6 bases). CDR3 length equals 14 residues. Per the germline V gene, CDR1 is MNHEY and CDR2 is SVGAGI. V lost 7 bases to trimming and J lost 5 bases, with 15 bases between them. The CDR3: CASTKTQGDQPQHF. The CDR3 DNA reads TGTGCCAGCACCAAAACACAGGGAGATCAGCCCCAGCATTTT.

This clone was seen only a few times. This CDR3 is CASSEGGRLNTGELFF. In nucleotides, the CDR3 is TGTGCCAGCAGCGAGGGAGGGCGACTGAACACCGGGGAGCTGTTTTTT. J is TRBJ2-2 and V is TRBV9; 7 bases map to TRBD2. Unmatched junction bases numbered 6, after V lost 3 bases and J lost 1 base. This CDR3 contains 16 residues. Per the germline V gene, CDR1 is SGDLS and CDR2 is YYNGEE.